This T cell receptor beta chain is drawn from a study of cytomegalovirus exposure and HLA in healthy donors. The study's findings and limits: Segments of the TCR beta V type were, in most cases, productive about 90% or about 30% of the time in an earlier analysis. Most TCR sequences were seen very rarely across donors, but some public TCRs occurred in many.

The germline V gene has CDR1 SEHNR and CDR2 FQNEAQ (reference sequence). The V gene end was trimmed by 7 bases and the J gene end by 1 base; junction bases not matched to a gene: 16. This CDR3 is 19 amino acids long. The study ran its PCR with 60 Vbeta and 13 Jbeta primers. TCRdb's table, derived via immunoSEQ multiplex PCR, lists solely in-frame clones and lacks some. The data contain 150,000 to 170,000 clones, around 75% of them singletons. This clone was seen only a few times. Antigen specificity is unknown. Material: PBMCs. The chain is built from TRBV7-9 and TRBJ2-1; 10 bases line up with TRBD2. The receptor comes from a man aged 30 to 39 in good health and CMV-seropositive. The chain's CDR3 is CASTPQVLAGEESYNEQFF. The CDR3 DNA is TGTGCCAGCACCCCACAAGTCCTAGCGGGAGAGGAATCCTACAATGAGCAGTTCTTC.